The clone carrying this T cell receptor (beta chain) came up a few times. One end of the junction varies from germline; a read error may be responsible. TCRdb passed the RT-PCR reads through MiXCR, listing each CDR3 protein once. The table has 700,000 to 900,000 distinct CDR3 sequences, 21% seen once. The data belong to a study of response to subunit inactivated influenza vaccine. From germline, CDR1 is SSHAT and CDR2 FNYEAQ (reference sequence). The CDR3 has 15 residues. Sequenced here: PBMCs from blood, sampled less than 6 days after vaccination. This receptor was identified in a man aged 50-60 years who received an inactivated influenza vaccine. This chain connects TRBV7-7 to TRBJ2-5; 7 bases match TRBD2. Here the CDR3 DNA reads TGTGCTAGCACCCAAAGTGGACTAGTCGGAGAGACCCAGTACTTC. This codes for CASTQSGLVGETQYF.